Listed here is a single T cell receptor beta chain. Its cognate antigen is unknown. TCRdb used MiXCR to reprocess the 5' RACE reads, holding one entry per CDR3 protein. The sample carries hundreds of thousands of distinct CDR3 sequences, roughly an eighth recorded once. These data originate in a study of T-cell memory formation after mild COVID-19. Across the study: TCR clusters were largely donor specific. Findings and limits, study-wide: Contracting CD8+ clones were enriched in EMRA, CD4+ mainly in CM and EM. The study detected some responding clones in pre-infection memory, suggesting cross-reactive memory joined. Proof of SARS-CoV-2 specificity was absent for the second-wave clones that crested on day 37.

Germline V gene data show CDR1 as SEHNR and CDR2 as FQNEAQ (reference sequence). This CDR3 is built from 16 residues. The V end lost 5 bases, the J end lost 1 base, and 14 bases lay between the germline ends. Sequenced input: PBMCs or a T cell subset sorted from them (not recorded which). The clonotype originates from a young man who had mild COVID-19 (a few samples of this study predate the infection). Cell type and time point are not known. V gene TRBV7-9 combines with J gene TRBJ2-2, with D uncertain. The CDR3 here is CASSLPPRRNTGELFF. In nucleotides, the CDR3 is TGTGCCAGCAGCCTCCCCCCGCGTAGGAACACCGGGGAGCTGTTTTTT.